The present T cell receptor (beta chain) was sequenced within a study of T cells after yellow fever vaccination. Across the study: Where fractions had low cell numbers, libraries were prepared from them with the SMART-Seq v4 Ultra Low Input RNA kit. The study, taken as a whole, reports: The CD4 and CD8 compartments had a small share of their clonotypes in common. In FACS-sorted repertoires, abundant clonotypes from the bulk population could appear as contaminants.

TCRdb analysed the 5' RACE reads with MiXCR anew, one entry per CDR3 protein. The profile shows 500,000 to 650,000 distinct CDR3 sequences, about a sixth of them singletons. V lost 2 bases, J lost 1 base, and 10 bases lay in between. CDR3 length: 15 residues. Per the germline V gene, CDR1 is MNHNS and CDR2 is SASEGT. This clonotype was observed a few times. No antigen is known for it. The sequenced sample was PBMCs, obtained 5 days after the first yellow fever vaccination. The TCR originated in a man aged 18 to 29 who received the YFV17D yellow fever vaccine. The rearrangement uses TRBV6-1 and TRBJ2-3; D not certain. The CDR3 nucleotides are TGTGCCAGCAGTGAACATCGTAGCCGCACAGATACGCAGTATTTT. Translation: CASSEHRSRTDTQYF.